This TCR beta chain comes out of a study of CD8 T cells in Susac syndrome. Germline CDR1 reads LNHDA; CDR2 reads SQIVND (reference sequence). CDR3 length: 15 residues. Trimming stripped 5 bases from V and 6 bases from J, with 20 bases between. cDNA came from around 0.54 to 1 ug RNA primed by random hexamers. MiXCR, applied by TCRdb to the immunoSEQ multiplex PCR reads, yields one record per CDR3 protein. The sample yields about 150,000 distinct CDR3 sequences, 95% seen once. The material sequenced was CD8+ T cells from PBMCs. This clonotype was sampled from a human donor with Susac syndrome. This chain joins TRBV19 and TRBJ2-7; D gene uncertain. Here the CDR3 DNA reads TGTGCCAGTAGTTGGGGAAGTCAGACTGGAACCGAGCAGTACTTC. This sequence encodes CASSWGSQTGTEQYF.